This paragraph reports one T cell receptor (beta chain). The record originates from a study of OX40 agonist ivuxolimab in advanced cancers. CDR3 length: 15 amino acids. Trimming removed 6 bases from V and 2 bases from J; junction bases left unmatched: 6. Looked up from germline, CDR1 is MNHEY and CDR2 is SVGAGI. Method: immunoSEQ multiplex PCR; TCRdb's copy keeps in-frame clones and lacks some. The sample consists of tens of thousands of clones, approximately 84% of them appearing once. The receptor was isolated from an adult with an advanced solid tumor such as melanoma, head and neck, liver or kidney cancer. This chain joins TRBV6-5 and TRBJ2-7; the match to TRBD2 covers 11 bases. The input for sequencing was CD4+ or CD8+ T cells sorted from blood, taken in a trial of the OX40 agonist ivuxolimab. The CDR3 is CASRSGLAAAYEQYF. The CDR3 DNA sequence: TGTGCCAGCAGATCGGGACTAGCGGCCGCCTACGAGCAGTACTTC.